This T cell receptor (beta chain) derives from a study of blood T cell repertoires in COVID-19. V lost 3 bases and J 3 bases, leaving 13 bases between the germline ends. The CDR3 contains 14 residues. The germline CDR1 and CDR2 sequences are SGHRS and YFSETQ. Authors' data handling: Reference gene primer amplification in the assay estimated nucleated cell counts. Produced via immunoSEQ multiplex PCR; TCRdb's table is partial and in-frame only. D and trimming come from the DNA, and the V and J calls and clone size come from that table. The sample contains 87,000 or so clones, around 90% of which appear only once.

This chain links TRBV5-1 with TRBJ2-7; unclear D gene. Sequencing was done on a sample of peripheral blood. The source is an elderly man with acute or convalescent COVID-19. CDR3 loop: CASSSYPGFYEQYF. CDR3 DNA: TGCGCCAGCAGCTCCTATCCGGGTTTCTACGAGCAGTACTTC.